The 26 T cell receptor beta chains given below trace back to one sample, sequenced in a study of blood T cell repertoires in COVID-19. Measured with immunoSEQ multiplex PCR; TCRdb has only the in-frame clones, and not every one. The sample records just under 50,000 clones, around 80% being singletons. Sequencing was performed on peripheral blood. These receptors all stem from a man in his 70s with acute or convalescent COVID-19.

The chain recombines TRBV30 with TRBJ1-2; D not resolved. V lost 0 bases and J lost 10, with 15 bases in between. CDR1 and CDR2 from the germline V gene are GTSNPN and SVGIG (reference sequence). The CDR3 has 13 amino acids. CDR3 sequence: CAWSVRPAGDYTF. In DNA form, the CDR3 reads TGTGCCTGGAGTGTACGACCCGCGGGTGACTACACCTTC.

This chain connects TRBV28 to TRBJ2-5, with 7 nucleotides matching TRBD1. Germline CDR1 is MDHEN and CDR2 is SYDVKM. J was trimmed by 5 bases and V by 5 bases; bases with no gene match: 8. The CDR3 is 14 amino acids. The CDR3 DNA reads TGTGCCAGCAGTCCACGGACAGGTACCGAGACCCAGTACTTC. This sequence encodes CASSPRTGTETQYF.

With respect to this clone: One end of the junction is discordant with germline, which a read error may explain. The chain carries TRBV30 and TRBJ2-5, with D possibly matching TRBD1 (6 bases). Germline V gives CDR1 GTSNPN, CDR2 SVGIG (reference sequence). The CDR3 extends over 11 amino acids. This chain's CDR3 is CAWSANRAHDF. The CDR3 DNA follows: TGTGCCTGGAGTGCCAACAGGGCCCATGACTTC. Full variable domain (rest looked up from reference TRBV30 and TRBJ2-5): SQTIHQWPATLVQPVGSPLSLECTVEGTSNPNLYWYRQAAGRGLQLLFYSVGIGQISSEVPQNLSASRPQDRQFILSSKKLLLSDSGFYLCAWSANRAHDFGPGTRLLVL.

This rearrangement joins TRBV30 to TRBJ2-3; TRBD2 is a possible D gene (6 bases). Germline CDR1 and CDR2: GTSNPN and SVGIG (reference sequence). The CDR3 consists of 13 residues. The CDR3 sequence is CGGRRDYTDTQYF. CDR3 sequence (DNA): TGTGGAGGGCGGCGGGATTACACAGATACGCAGTATTTT.

The chain employs TRBV3-1 (or the pseudogene TRBV3-2) and TRBJ2-3; perhaps TRBD1 as D (7 bases). The V end lost 7 bases, the J end lost 1 base, and 15 bases lay between the germline ends. The CDR3 runs 15 residues. Germline V CDR1 and CDR2: LGHDT, YNNKEL (reference sequence). CDR3 sequence (DNA): TGTGCCAGCACACCAGGGGGGCCCCGCACAGATACGCAGTATTTT. Its protein product is CASTPGGPRTDTQYF.

The rearrangement joins TRBV10-2 to TRBJ2-7, with unresolved D. Trimming removed 5 bases at V and 0 bases at J, with 5 bases between. This CDR3 region has 12 residues. Per germline, CDR1 WSHSY and CDR2 SAAADI. CDR3 sequence (DNA): TGCGCCAGCAGTCTTAGCTCCTACGAGCAGTACTTC. This codes for CASSLSSYEQYF.

V gene TRBV11-3 combines with J gene TRBJ1-1; TRBD1 is a possible D gene (5 bases). Germline loops: CDR1 SGHNT, CDR2 YENEEA. Trimming stripped 1 base from V and 1 base from J, with 13 bases between. This CDR3 is built from 16 residues. The CDR3 spells CASSLVGNQGNTEAFF. The CDR3 DNA reads as TGTGCCAGCAGCTTAGTGGGAAACCAGGGGAACACTGAAGCTTTCTTT.

The V gene is TRBV5-4, the J gene TRBJ2-5, with 7 bases aligning to TRBD1. Germline V lookup: CDR1 SGHNT, CDR2 YYREEE (reference sequence). The V segment lost 4 bases and the J segment 5 bases; nucleotides outside the gene matches: 11. The CDR3 sequence is 15 residues long. The CDR3: CASSHSQGRRETQYF. CDR3 nucleotides: TGTGCCAGCAGCCACTCACAGGGGCGCCGGGAGACCCAGTACTTC.

The chain is built from TRBV15 and TRBJ2-6, with D tentatively TRBD2 (6 bases). Germline-derived CDR1 and CDR2 are LNHNV and YYDKDF (reference sequence). The CDR3 is 18 amino acids. V dropped 3 bases and J dropped 3 bases, with 18 bases sitting between them. CDR3 in DNA: TGTGCCACCAGCAGGGGGGGATCTTCTAGAGGTGGGGCCAACGTCCTGACTTTC. As protein: CATSRGGSSRGGANVLTF.

The chain recombines TRBV5-1 with TRBJ1-1; possible D gene TRBD1, 5 bases. Per germline, CDR1 SGHRS and CDR2 YFSETQ. Deletions cut 3 bases from V and 2 bases from J, with 11 bases between. CDR3 size: 14 residues. The CDR3 loop reads CASSSEGINTEAFF. In DNA form, the CDR3 reads TGCGCCAGCAGCTCGGAGGGGATAAACACTGAAGCTTTCTTT.

The chain links TRBV29-1 to TRBJ1-2; perhaps TRBD1 as D (5 bases). V dropped 5 bases and J dropped 4 bases, with 20 bases sitting between them. Germline V CDR1 and CDR2: SQVTM, ANQGSEA. This CDR3 region has 15 residues. DNA of the CDR3: TGCAGCGTTTCCCGACAGTCCCGGCTTGGCTATGGCTACACCTTC. Translation: CSVSRQSRLGYGYTF.

The CDR3: CASSVRGVGTEAFF. The CDR3 coding sequence is TGTGCCAGCAGCGTGCGGGGTGTGGGCACTGAAGCTTTCTTT. The V and J genes are TRBV9 and TRBJ1-1, with no clear D. Germline V CDR1 and CDR2: SGDLS, YYNGEE. The CDR3 spans 14 residues. V lost 2 bases to trimming and J lost 4 bases, with 12 bases between them.

The chain carries TRBV10-3 and TRBJ2-2; 7 bases agree with TRBD1. CDR1 and CDR2 (germline): ENHRY, SYGVKD. This CDR3 contains 16 residues. The V gene end was trimmed by 3 bases and the J gene end by 7 bases; junction bases not matched to a gene: 11. In DNA, the CDR3 is TGTGCCATCAGTGAAATAATGGCAGGGGGTTTCGGGGAGCTGTTTTTT. Encoded protein: CAISEIMAGGFGELFF.

V gene TRBV7-2 combines with J gene TRBJ2-3, with 10 nucleotides matching TRBD2. Trimming at V came to 4 bases and at J to 1 base, leaving 5 bases not matched to a gene. The CDR3 is 16 amino acids. Germline-derived CDR1 and CDR2 are SGHTA and FQGNSA. Written as DNA, the CDR3 is TGTGCCAGCAGCTGGGGCCTAGCGGGGGGCACAGATACGCAGTATTTT. This encodes CASSWGLAGGTDTQYF.

The chain joins TRBV5-1 to TRBJ1-2; no clear D. In germline, CDR1 is SGHRS, CDR2 YFSETQ. Trimming took 4 bases from V and 7 from J, leaving 23 bases between them. CDR3 size: 16 residues. The chain's CDR3 is CASSPRAGERAGGYTF. The CDR3 nucleotides read TGCGCCAGCAGCCCGAGGGCAGGAGAAAGGGCAGGTGGCTACACCTTC.

The rearrangement joins TRBV29-1 to TRBJ1-4; TRBD1 agrees at 7 bases. The germline CDR1 and CDR2 sequences are SQVTM and ANQGSEA. CDR3 length equals 11 residues. CDR3 in amino acids: CSHEGAGKLFF. CDR3 bases: TGCAGTCATGAGGGGGCCGGAAAACTGTTTTTT.

This clone was counted a few times. The chain combines TRBV7-8 with TRBJ1-5; a weak D match, TRBD1 (6 bases). Trimming cost V 1 base and J 5 bases, with 12 bases left between them. Germline V gene sequence: CDR1 SGHVS, CDR2 FQNEAQ. This CDR3 region has 15 residues. The CDR3, as DNA: TGTGCCAGCAGCTTAGGCGTACAGGGACATCAGCCCCAGCATTTT. Protein sequence: CASSLGVQGHQPQHF.

This sequence joins TRBV7-2 and TRBJ1-4; 9 nucleotides agree with TRBD1. V gave up 7 bases and J gave up 7 bases; unmatched junction bases: 7. The CDR3 runs 14 residues. The germline V gene has CDR1 SGHTA and CDR2 FQGNSA. The CDR3 sequence is CASTPDRGSEKLFF. The CDR3 bases are TGTGCCAGCACCCCGGACAGGGGAAGTGAAAAACTGTTTTTT.

This clone showed up just once. The chain couples TRBV11-2 to TRBJ2-7; 9 bases map to TRBD1. This CDR3 has 15 residues. The V gene's germline CDR1 is SGHAT and CDR2 FQNNGV. Trimming took 4 bases from V and 5 from J; bases not matched to a gene: 9. Here the CDR3 reads CASSSFGQGKHEQYF. The CDR3 bases are TGTGCCAGCAGCTCTTTCGGACAGGGGAAGCACGAGCAGTACTTC.

The V call is TRBV7-3, the J call TRBJ2-1; TRBD1 matches 11 bases. Looked up from germline, CDR1 is SGHTA and CDR2 is FQGTGA. The CDR3 extends over 16 amino acids. V lost 3 bases to trimming and J lost 6 bases; unmatched junction nucleotides: 7. The CDR3 nucleotides read TGTGCCAGCAGCTTCTATGGACAGGGGGCTGGCAATGAGCAGTTCTTC. It codes for CASSFYGQGAGNEQFF.

There are a few counts of this clone. This chain uses TRBV6-5 with TRBJ2-5; weak D call: TRBD1 (7 bases). There are 16 residues in the CDR3. Per germline, CDR1 MNHEY and CDR2 SVGAGI. V lost 0 bases, J lost 2 bases, and 13 bases lay in between. The CDR3 DNA reads as TGTGCCAGCAGTTACTCGATTTCAGGGGGGCAAGAGACCCAGTACTTC. The encoded protein is CASSYSISGGQETQYF.

The chain carries TRBV11-3 and TRBJ2-1; D possibly corresponds to TRBD2 (6 bases). Germline CDR1 and CDR2: SGHNT and YENEEA. The CDR3 sequence is 16 residues long. Trimming took off 0 bases at V and 9 bases at J, with 18 bases between the two ends. CDR3 residues: CASSLDPSGWLSEQFF. CDR3 sequence (DNA): TGTGCCAGCAGCTTAGATCCGAGCGGGTGGTTATCTGAGCAGTTCTTC.

The V and J genes are TRBV9 and TRBJ2-3, with D possibly TRBD1 on 6 matching bases. The CDR3 runs 14 residues. Germline V gene sequence: CDR1 SGDLS, CDR2 YYNGEE. The V gene lost 1 base and the J gene lost 2 bases, with 8 bases spanning the gap. The DNA of the CDR3 is TGTGCCAGCAGCGTAAAGGGGGTCACAGATACGCAGTATTTT. Translation gives CASSVKGVTDTQYF.

The rearrangement joins TRBV15 to TRBJ2-3, with D tentatively TRBD1 (5 bases). V was cut by 0 bases and J by 10 bases, with 8 bases left in between. The germline V gene has CDR1 LNHNV and CDR2 YYDKDF (reference sequence). This CDR3 contains 12 residues. For the CDR3, the DNA is TGTGCCACCAGCAGAGATGACAGAGCGCAGTATTTT. This encodes CATSRDDRAQYF.

The V call is TRBV6-2 or TRBV6-3, the J call TRBJ2-1; D is unclear. Germline CDR1 is MNHEY and CDR2 is SVGEGT. CDR3 size: 17 residues. V lost 6 bases, J lost 3 bases, and 21 bases lay in between. This CDR3 reads CASSSHSPPANYNEQFF. The CDR3 region has the DNA TGTGCCAGCAGCTCCCATAGCCCCCCGGCCAACTACAATGAGCAGTTCTTC.

CDR3 sequence: CASSQTPGTSGSSEQYF. CDR3 DNA sequence: TGCGCCAGCAGCCAAACGCCGGGGACTAGCGGGAGTAGCGAGCAGTACTTC. The chain uses TRBV23-1 and TRBJ2-7, with TRBD2 identical over 14 bases. TRBV23-1 qualifies as an ORF whose function is uncertain. The CDR3 has 17 amino acids. V lost 6 bases and J lost 6; bases outside the gene matches: 13.